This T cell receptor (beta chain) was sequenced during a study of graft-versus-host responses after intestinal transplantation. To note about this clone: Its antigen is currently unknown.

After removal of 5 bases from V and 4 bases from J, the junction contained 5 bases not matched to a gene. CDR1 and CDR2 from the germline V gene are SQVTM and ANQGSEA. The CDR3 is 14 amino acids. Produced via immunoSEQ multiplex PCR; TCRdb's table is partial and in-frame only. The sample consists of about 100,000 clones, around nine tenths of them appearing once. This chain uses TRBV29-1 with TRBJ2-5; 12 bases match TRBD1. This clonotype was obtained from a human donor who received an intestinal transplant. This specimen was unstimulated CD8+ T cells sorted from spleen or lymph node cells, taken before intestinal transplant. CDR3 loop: CSVQGQGARETQYF. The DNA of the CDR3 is TGCAGCGTTCAGGGACAGGGGGCGCGAGAGACCCAGTACTTC.